The 21 T cell receptor beta chains below were found in one sample sequenced in a study of blood T cell repertoires in COVID-19. Repertoires were generated with immunoSEQ multiplex PCR, while TCRdb's copy carries only in-frame clones and drops some. The data hold about 76,000 clones, with roughly 90% observed a single time. The source material was peripheral blood. These receptors were taken from a man between 50 and 59 years old with acute or convalescent COVID-19.

The chain couples TRBV11-2 to TRBJ2-2; TRBD1 matches at 10 bases. The V gene end was trimmed by 3 bases and the J gene end by 7 bases; junction bases not matched to a gene: 5. The CDR3 has 15 amino acids. The germline V gene encodes CDR1 SGHAT and CDR2 FQNNGV. The chain's CDR3 is CASSLDRGGVGELFF. CDR3 DNA sequence: TGTGCCAGCAGCTTGGACAGGGGGGGTGTCGGGGAGCTGTTTTTT.

The rearrangement uses TRBV9 and TRBJ1-2; TRBD1 is a possible D gene (6 bases). This CDR3 is 15 amino acids long. V was clipped by 4 bases and J by 10 bases, with 23 bases between them. Germline CDR1 SGDLS, CDR2 YYNGEE. This CDR3 is CASSPQRGGIGDYTF. In DNA form, the CDR3 reads TGTGCCAGCAGCCCCCAGAGGGGGGGTATAGGTGACTACACCTTC.

The rearrangement joins TRBV3-1 (or the pseudogene TRBV3-2) to TRBJ2-5, with 16 bases that match TRBD2. Trimming at V came to 5 bases and at J to 4 bases, leaving 10 bases not matched to a gene. There are 18 residues in the CDR3. Per germline, CDR1 LGHDT and CDR2 YNNKEL (reference sequence). CDR3 sequence: CASSFPGLAGGPGETQYF. DNA for the CDR3: TGTGCCAGCAGCTTCCCGGGACTAGCGGGAGGGCCAGGAGAGACCCAGTACTTC.

The rearrangement uses TRBV9 and TRBJ1-2; no definite D call. The V and J ends lost 6 bases and 6 bases respectively, with 15 bases between them. CDR3 length equals 13 residues. CDR1 is SGDLS and CDR2 is YYNGEE in the germline V gene. The CDR3 nucleotides are TGTGCCAGCAAACGGGAGCGCGGAAATGGCTACACCTTC. Translating it yields CASKRERGNGYTF.

The J gene is TRBJ1-1, the V gene TRBV5-1; D is possibly TRBD1 (5 bases). Between the trimmed V and J ends, which lost 1 base and 4 bases, there was a span of 8 bases. Germline CDR1 and CDR2: SGHRS and YFSETQ. The CDR3 totals 13 residues. As DNA, the CDR3 is TGCGCCAGCAGCTTGAAGGGGTTCACTGAAGCTTTCTTT. Translated: CASSLKGFTEAFF.

V usage is TRBV25-1 and J usage is TRBJ2-3; 8 bases agree with TRBD2. The CDR3 is made up of 15 amino acids. Germline V gene sequence: CDR1 MGHDK, CDR2 SYGVNS. V trimming: 5 bases; J trimming: 1 base; junction bases outside the gene matches: 5. The CDR3 sequence is CASSLYGGGTDTQYF. CDR3 in DNA: TGTGCCAGCAGTCTCTACGGGGGGGGCACAGATACGCAGTATTTT.

This chain uses TRBV7-8 with TRBJ2-1; D is ambiguous. This CDR3 is built from 12 residues. The germline CDR1 and CDR2 sequences are SGHVS and FQNEAQ. The V gene lost 5 bases and the J gene lost 5 bases, with 7 bases spanning the gap. The CDR3 sequence is CASSTRNNEQFF. CDR3 nucleotide sequence: TGTGCCAGCAGCACGCGGAACAATGAGCAGTTCTTC.

CDR3 sequence: CASTKTLGQITKAFF. The CDR3 region has the DNA TGTGCCAGCACCAAGACCCTAGGACAGATAACGAAAGCTTTCTTT. The chain combines TRBV6-5 with TRBJ1-1; possibly TRBD1 for D (6 bases). The V gene lost 7 bases and the J gene lost 9 bases, with 24 bases spanning the gap. Germline-derived CDR1 and CDR2 are MNHEY and SVGAGI. The CDR3 is 15 amino acids.

The chain recombines TRBV30 with TRBJ1-1; D possibly corresponds to TRBD1 (6 bases). Per the germline V gene, CDR1 is GTSNPN and CDR2 is SVGIG (reference sequence). This CDR3 has 11 residues. The V and J ends lost 1 base and 6 bases respectively, with 6 bases between them. The CDR3 here is CAWSGQAEAFF. CDR3 sequence (DNA): TGTGCCTGGAGTGGACAGGCTGAAGCTTTCTTT.

The chain couples TRBV7-2 to TRBJ2-3; D not resolved. The ends were cut back, 3 bases at V and 1 base at J, with 5 bases in the middle. The CDR3 extends over 13 amino acids. Germline values: CDR1 SGHTA, CDR2 FQGNSA. Written as DNA, the CDR3 is TGTGCCAGCAGCTTTCTTCGCACAGATACGCAGTATTTT. Translated: CASSFLRTDTQYF. The full variable domain, with the rest looked up from reference TRBV7-2 and TRBJ2-3, is GAGVSQSPSNKVTEKGKDVELRCDPISGHTALYWYRQSLGQGLEFLIYFQGNSAPDKSGLPSDRFSAERTGGSVSTLTIQRTQQEDSAVYLCASSFLRTDTQYFGPGTRLTVL.

J is TRBJ2-5 and V is TRBV7-9; TRBD2 matches at 9 bases. The CDR3 is 16 amino acids. Germline V gene data show CDR1 as SEHNR and CDR2 as FQNEAQ (reference sequence). Unmatched junction bases numbered 5, after V lost 1 base and J lost 2 bases. CDR3 DNA: TGTGCCAGCAGCTTAGGGCCTAGCGGGGAACAAGAGACCCAGTACTTC. Residues: CASSLGPSGEQETQYF.

J is TRBJ2-5 and V is TRBV19; D is perhaps TRBD1 (6 bases). Trimming took 4 bases from V and 4 from J, leaving 19 bases between them. The CDR3 consists of 16 residues. Germline assignment: CDR1 LNHDA and CDR2 SQIVND (reference sequence). The CDR3 loop is CASSRSSGTRGETQYF. CDR3 coding DNA: TGTGCCAGTAGTAGATCGTCCGGGACCAGGGGAGAGACCCAGTACTTC.

V usage is TRBV24-1 and J usage is TRBJ2-3; no clear D. This CDR3 has 14 residues. Germline assignment: CDR1 KGHDR and CDR2 SFDVKD. V was cut by 5 bases and J by 0 bases, with 8 bases left in between. Here the CDR3 DNA reads TGTGCCACCAGTGTGTCAGCGAGCACAGATACGCAGTATTTT. Its translation: CATSVSASTDTQYF.

This clone came up once. The J gene is TRBJ2-3, the V gene TRBV19, with TRBD1 matching 8 bases. In germline, CDR1 is LNHDA, CDR2 SQIVND (reference sequence). The trim removed 3 bases at V and 2 bases at J, leaving 10 bases unmatched. CDR3 length: 17 residues. The CDR3 loop is CASSISPRDRNTDTQYF. CDR3 DNA sequence: TGTGCCAGTAGTATTTCTCCCCGGGACAGGAACACAGATACGCAGTATTTT.

This chain joins TRBV5-4 and TRBJ1-1; D remains ambiguous. V gave up 5 bases and J gave up 1 base, with 9 bases separating them. Germline assignment: CDR1 SGHNT and CDR2 YYREEE (reference sequence). The length of the CDR3 is 13 residues. Here the CDR3 DNA reads TGTGCCAGCAGGCTAGTCGGGAACACTGAAGCTTTCTTT. This sequence encodes CASRLVGNTEAFF.

V gene TRBV7-8 combines with J gene TRBJ1-1, with a possible D match to TRBD1 (5 bases). CDR1 is SGHVS, CDR2 FQNEAQ, per germline. Trimming cost V 6 bases and J 8 bases, with 19 bases left between them. CDR3 length: 14 residues. The CDR3 loop is CASSGSGGALEAFF. The CDR3, as DNA: TGTGCCAGCAGTGGATCAGGAGGGGCTCTAGAAGCTTTCTTT. Full variable domain (missing parts from reference TRBV7-8 and TRBJ1-1): GAGVSQSPRYKVAKRGQDVALRCDPISGHVSLFWYQQALGQGPEFLTYFQNEAQLDKSGLPSDRFFAERPEGSVSTLKIQRTQQEDSAVYLCASSGSGGALEAFFGQGTRLTVV.

This CDR3 reads CAISGTGNVGGISGANVLTF. CDR3 sequence (DNA): TGTGCCATCAGTGGGACAGGGAATGTAGGAGGTATCTCTGGGGCCAACGTCCTGACTTTC. The chain combines TRBV10-3 with TRBJ2-6, with 8 nucleotides matching TRBD1. This CDR3 region has 20 residues. In germline, CDR1 is ENHRY, CDR2 SYGVKD. V dropped 4 bases and J dropped 0; count of bases not matched to a gene: 14.

The chain employs TRBV9 and TRBJ2-1; the D gene is possibly TRBD1 (5 bases). This CDR3 is built from 15 residues. Trimming removed 0 bases at V and 0 bases at J, with 7 bases between. Germline lookup yields CDR1 SGDLS and CDR2 YYNGEE. CDR3 DNA sequence: TGTGCCAGCAGCGTAGTAGGGGCCTCCTACAATGAGCAGTTCTTC. This sequence encodes CASSVVGASYNEQFF.

The chain has TRBV2 and TRBJ2-2; D is uncertain. CDR1 is SNHLY, CDR2 FYNNEI, per germline. There are 14 residues in the CDR3. V shed 5 bases and J shed 1 base, with 8 bases lying between them. CDR3 DNA: TGTGCCAGCAGTCTTGCAGGGAACACCGGGGAGCTGTTTTTT. Protein sequence: CASSLAGNTGELFF.

The chain links TRBV6-5 to TRBJ2-6; D gene ambiguous. V was pared by 8 bases and J by 1 base, with 6 bases between. CDR3 length: 13 residues. In germline, CDR1 is MNHEY, CDR2 SVGAGI. Here the CDR3 reads CASSRSGANVLTF. The CDR3 DNA reads TGTGCCAGCTCCAGATCTGGGGCCAACGTCCTGACTTTC.

The chain joins TRBV18 to TRBJ1-5, with D maybe TRBD1 (5 bases). Germline V lookup: CDR1 KGHSH, CDR2 LQKENI. V lost 3 bases and J lost 7, with 19 bases in between. The CDR3 loop spans 16 amino acids. In DNA, the CDR3 is TGTGCCAGCTCACCGTCATTATCCAGGGCAGGCCAGCCCCAGCATTTT. Amino acids: CASSPSLSRAGQPQHF.